One and the same sample provided the 25 T cell receptor beta chains below, sequenced in a study of blood T cell repertoires in COVID-19. Only in-frame clones appear in the TCRdb table, and some are missing; sequencing was by immunoSEQ multiplex PCR. The top ten clones hold just under 9.5% of a sample with fewer than 350,000 clones, roughly 90% of them seen once. The sample was peripheral blood. The origin of the receptors is a man younger than 35 with active or convalescent COVID-19.

The rearrangement links TRBV3-1 (or the pseudogene TRBV3-2) to TRBJ2-7, with 7 nucleotides matching TRBD1. Trimming at V came to 3 bases and at J to 6 bases, leaving 5 bases not matched to a gene. Germline CDR1 is LGHDT and CDR2 is YNNKEL (reference sequence). The CDR3 sequence is 13 residues long. CDR3 bases: TGTGCCAGCAGCCATGATCCAGGGGGCGAGCAGTACTTC. Translating it yields CASSHDPGGEQYF.

This chain links TRBV19 with TRBJ1-1; 7 bases are a match to TRBD1. This CDR3 is 15 amino acids long. Germline V gives CDR1 LNHDA, CDR2 SQIVND (reference sequence). The junction had 5 bases not matched to a gene; V was cut back by 4 bases and J by 0 bases. The CDR3 region is CASSTHRGLNTEAFF. The CDR3 coding sequence is TGTGCCAGTAGTACCCACAGGGGACTGAACACTGAAGCTTTCTTT.

This clone came up once. The chain's CDR3 is CASSGSSGQRITDTQYF. CDR3 in DNA: TGTGCCAGCAGTGGGAGTTCGGGACAGAGAATCACAGATACGCAGTATTTT. The rearrangement joins TRBV2 to TRBJ2-3; 7 nucleotides match TRBD1. CDR1 and CDR2 (germline): SNHLY, FYNNEI. This CDR3 comprises 17 residues. The J segment lost 2 bases and the V segment lost 4 bases, leaving 12 bases of the junction unmatched.

The V call is TRBV21-1, the J call TRBJ2-2; the DNA was not used to check the table's D call, TRBD1. TRBV21-1 is deemed a pseudogene. This CDR3 is built from 14 residues. CDR3 sequence reads: CASSEARQAGELFF. CDR3 in DNA: TGTGCCAGCAGCGAAGCACGCCAGGCCGGAGAGCTGTTTTTT.

The gene calls are TRBV5-6 and TRBJ2-7; a weak D match, TRBD1 (5 bases). V shed 0 bases and J shed 2 bases, with 15 bases lying between them. The germline V gene encodes CDR1 SGHDT and CDR2 YYEEEE. This CDR3 spans 16 amino acids. The DNA for the CDR3 is TGTGCCAGCAGCTTGGCAGCAGGGAAGGTGACCTACGAGCAGTACTTC. It codes for CASSLAAGKVTYEQYF. Using reference TRBV5-6 and TRBJ2-7 for the parts outside the CDR3, the full variable domain is DAGVTQSPTHLIKTRGQQVTLRCSPKSGHDTVSWYQQALGQGPQFIFQYYEEEERQRGNFPDRFSGHQFPNYSSELNVNALLLGDSALYLCASSLAAGKVTYEQYFGPGTRLTVT.

This sequence joins TRBV19 and TRBJ2-2; a weak D match, TRBD1 (6 bases). The CDR3 has 15 residues. The germline CDR1 and CDR2 sequences are LNHDA and SQIVND (reference sequence). The V end was cut by 3 bases, the J end by 4 bases, with 12 bases between. The CDR3 loop reads CASSIFQGSTGELFF. CDR3 in DNA: TGTGCCAGTAGTATCTTCCAGGGGTCCACCGGGGAGCTGTTTTTT.

The chain couples TRBV19 to TRBJ1-2, with 7 bases lining up with TRBD1. The CDR3 consists of 14 residues. The germline CDR1 and CDR2 sequences are LNHDA and SQIVND (reference sequence). V shed 5 bases, J shed 8 bases, and the junction held 11 bases outside the gene matches. In DNA form, the CDR3 reads TGTGCCAGTAGTCTCCCTGACAGGGTTCGAGGCTACACCTTC. Its translation: CASSLPDRVRGYTF. Supplemented by reference TRBV19 and TRBJ1-2, the full variable domain reads DGGITQSPKYLFRKEGQNVTLSCEQNLNHDAMYWYRQDPGQGLRLIYYSQIVNDFQKGDIAEGYSVSREKKESFPLTVTSAQKNPTAFYLCASSLPDRVRGYTFGSGTRLTVV.

The rearrangement links TRBV5-8 to TRBJ1-1; 7 nucleotides match TRBD1. Germline lookup yields CDR1 SGHTS and CDR2 YDEGEE. This CDR3 spans 16 amino acids. The junction had 11 bases not matched to a gene; V was cut back by 5 bases and J by 1 base. The CDR3, as DNA: TGTGCCAGCAGAGGACGGGACAGATCAAAGAACACTGAAGCTTTCTTT. As protein: CASRGRDRSKNTEAFF.

As to this clone: The same CDR3 is also encoded by other DNA sequences in this sample. The rearrangement joins TRBV7-9 to TRBJ1-1, with no clear D. CDR1 and CDR2 from the germline V gene are SEHNR and FQNEAQ (reference sequence). This CDR3 comprises 14 residues. Trimming shortened V by 2 bases and J by 4 bases, and 11 bases separated the two germline ends. The CDR3 region is CASSLSGEGTEAFF. The DNA of the CDR3 is TGTGCCAGCAGCTTAAGTGGGGAGGGCACTGAAGCTTTCTTT.

The chain recombines TRBV27 with TRBJ1-4; 7 bases fit TRBD1. V trimming: 3 bases; J trimming: 7 bases; junction bases outside the gene matches: 5. Germline CDR1 reads MNHEY; CDR2 reads SMNVEV (reference sequence). The CDR3 is made up of 14 amino acids. CDR3 nucleotide sequence: TGTGCCAGCAGTTTCCAGGGGGTCGGTGAAAAACTGTTTTTT. As protein: CASSFQGVGEKLFF.

The chain links TRBV27 to TRBJ1-4, with TRBD1 identical over 10 bases. The ends lost 6 bases at V and 10 bases at J; junction bases unmatched: 8. The CDR3 spans 14 residues. From germline, CDR1 is MNHEY and CDR2 SMNVEV (reference sequence). Here the CDR3 DNA reads TGTGCCAGCAGCTATGGACAGGGGGAGGGAAAACTGTTTTTT. Its protein product is CASSYGQGEGKLFF.

This chain joins TRBV13 and TRBJ2-5; TRBD2 aligns across 10 bases. This CDR3 has 14 amino acids. V lost 1 base and J lost 5; bases outside the gene matches: 1. Germline-derived CDR1 and CDR2 are PRHDT and FYEKMQ (reference sequence). CDR3 DNA: TGTGCCAGCAGCTTAGAAGCGGGAGGGGAGACCCAGTACTTC. Protein product: CASSLEAGGETQYF.

The chain combines TRBV4-1 with TRBJ2-6, with TRBD1 as a possible D gene (5 bases). Trimming pared 4 bases from V and 0 bases from J, leaving 19 bases between. Germline V gene sequence: CDR1 MGHRA, CDR2 YSYEKL. CDR3 length equals 19 residues. Here the CDR3 DNA reads TGCGCCAGCAGCCGGGGCGTACGGGCGCAAAGCTCTGGGGCCAACGTCCTGACTTTC. Residues: CASSRGVRAQSSGANVLTF.

The genes are TRBV23-1 and TRBJ2-3; 9 bases fit TRBD1. TRBV23-1 is labeled an ORF, and its function is uncertain. V lost 2 bases to trimming and J lost 0 bases; unmatched junction nucleotides: 12. The CDR3 is 19 residues long. The CDR3 nucleotides read TGCGCCAGCAGTCAACTGTTTACGGGACAGGGTTTAAGCACAGATACGCAGTATTTT. This sequence encodes CASSQLFTGQGLSTDTQYF.

The V and J genes are TRBV27 and TRBJ1-4; D is ambiguous. The CDR3 extends over 13 amino acids. Germline V gives CDR1 MNHEY, CDR2 SMNVEV (reference sequence). V shed 5 bases and J shed 8 bases, with 12 bases lying between them. In nucleotides, the CDR3 is TGTGCCAGCAGTCCCCGTGAGGGAGAAAAACTGTTTTTT. It encodes CASSPREGEKLFF.

V is TRBV7-9 and J is TRBJ2-5, with 7 bases that match TRBD2. CDR1 is SEHNR, CDR2 FQNEAQ, per germline (reference sequence). Trimming took 3 bases from V and 3 from J; bases not matched to a gene: 7. This CDR3 region has 15 residues. The CDR3: CASSFYTGGKETQYF. The CDR3 DNA is TGTGCCAGCAGCTTTTATACGGGGGGTAAAGAGACCCAGTACTTC.

The rearrangement joins TRBV6-5 to TRBJ2-5; D is uncertain. The V end was cut by 5 bases, the J end by 4 bases, with 11 bases between. The CDR3 loop spans 13 amino acids. Per germline, CDR1 MNHEY and CDR2 SVGAGI. CDR3: CASSLRSVETQYF. The CDR3 DNA is TGTGCCAGCAGTCTTCGGTCGGTAGAGACCCAGTACTTC.

In this sample, this clone turned up a few times. This sequence joins TRBV6-5 and TRBJ1-2, with D perhaps TRBD1 (5 bases). The ends were cut back, 5 bases at V and 3 bases at J, with 7 bases in the middle. CDR1 and CDR2 from the germline V gene are MNHEY and SVGAGI. CDR3 length: 12 residues. CDR3 amino acids: CASSRGYYGYTF. The CDR3 nucleotides read TGTGCCAGCAGTCGGGGGTACTATGGCTACACCTTC.

This clone appeared a few times. This chain connects TRBV9 to TRBJ1-1, with D perhaps matching TRBD1 (6 bases). The germline gives CDR1 SGDLS, CDR2 YYNGEE. V lost 4 bases and J lost 6, with 16 bases in between. The CDR3 runs to 14 residues. The CDR3 region has the DNA TGTGCCAGCAGCCCCCGCCAGGGGTTTGCTGAAGCTTTCTTT. Translating it yields CASSPRQGFAEAFF.

Worth noting for this clone: The junction and the germline gene differ at one end; a read error may be behind it. The chain joins TRBV13 to TRBJ1-2; D might be TRBD1 (6 bases). Germline-derived CDR1 and CDR2 are PRHDT and FYEKMQ (reference sequence). The CDR3 sequence is 15 residues long. The chain's CDR3 is CASSLESSGTRQLIF. The DNA for the CDR3 is TGTGCCAGCAGCTTAGAGTCAAGCGGGACACGGCAACTGATCTTC.

The chain has TRBV7-9 and TRBJ2-3, with D hard to call. The CDR3 is made up of 19 amino acids. V gave up 5 bases and J gave up 4 bases, with 28 bases separating them. The germline gives CDR1 SEHNR, CDR2 FQNEAQ (reference sequence). Here the CDR3 reads CASSPRLVHKDVYPDTQYF. For the CDR3, the DNA is TGTGCCAGCAGCCCCCGTCTAGTGCATAAAGACGTATACCCAGATACGCAGTATTTT.

The genes are TRBV5-5 and TRBJ1-4; 12 nucleotides align to TRBD1. V gave up 5 bases and J gave up 1 base; unmatched junction bases: 9. The CDR3 loop spans 18 amino acids. Germline lookup yields CDR1 SGHKS and CDR2 YYEKEE (reference sequence). The CDR3 DNA sequence: TGTGCCAGCAGACCGGGACAGGGGGCGCGGAGAACTAATGAAAAACTGTTTTTT. Protein product: CASRPGQGARRTNEKLFF.

This chain connects TRBV6-5 to TRBJ2-5; 10 nucleotides align to TRBD1. Germline CDR1 is MNHEY and CDR2 is SVGAGI. The junction had 3 bases not matched to a gene; V was cut back by 6 bases and J by 5 bases. The CDR3 extends over 13 amino acids. In DNA form, the CDR3 reads TGTGCCAGCAGGACAGGGGGCCAGGAGACCCAGTACTTC. This codes for CASRTGGQETQYF.

The chain has TRBV3-1 (or the pseudogene TRBV3-2) and TRBJ1-1, with D unresolved. Looked up from germline, CDR1 is LGHDT and CDR2 is YNNKEL (reference sequence). Trimming took off 4 bases at V and 5 bases at J, with 8 bases between the two ends. The CDR3 loop spans 12 amino acids. The CDR3 region has the DNA TGTGCCAGCAGCCTACAGCTAACTGAAGCTTTCTTT. Its protein product is CASSLQLTEAFF.

This chain uses TRBV5-4 with TRBJ1-2; 8 positions agree with TRBD1. The germline V gene encodes CDR1 SGHNT and CDR2 YYREEE (reference sequence). J was trimmed by 6 bases and V by 2 bases; bases with no gene match: 9. The CDR3 is made up of 15 amino acids. The CDR3 DNA follows: TGTGCCAGCAGCTTTCTACTGGACAGGGAGGATGGCTACACCTTC. This encodes CASSFLLDREDGYTF.